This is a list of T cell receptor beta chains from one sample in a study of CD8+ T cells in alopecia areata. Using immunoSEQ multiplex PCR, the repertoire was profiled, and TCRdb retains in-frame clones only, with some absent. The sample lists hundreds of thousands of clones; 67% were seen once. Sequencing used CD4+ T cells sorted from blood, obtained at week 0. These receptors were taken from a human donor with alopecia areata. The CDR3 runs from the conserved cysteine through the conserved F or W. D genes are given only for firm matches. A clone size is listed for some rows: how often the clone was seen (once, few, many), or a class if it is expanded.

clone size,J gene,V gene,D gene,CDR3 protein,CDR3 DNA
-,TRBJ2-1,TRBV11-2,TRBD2,CASSVTSGGFSSYNEQFF,TGTGCCAGCAGCGTTACTAGCGGGGGCTTCAGCTCCTACAATGAGCAGTTCTTC
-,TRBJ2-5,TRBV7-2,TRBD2,CASSIWTSAATQYF,TGTGCCAGCAGCATCTGGACTAGCGCGGCGACCCAGTACTTC
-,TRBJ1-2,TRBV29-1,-,CSVGWGGYTF,TGCAGCGTTGGTTGGGGTGGCTACACCTTC
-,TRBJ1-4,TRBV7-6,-,CASSRGVREKLFF,TGTGCCAGCAGCAGAGGGGTTCGTGAAAAACTGTTTTTT
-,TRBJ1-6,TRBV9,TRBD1,CASSPRQGNSPLHF,TGTGCCAGCAGCCCGAGACAGGGGAATTCACCCCTCCACTTT
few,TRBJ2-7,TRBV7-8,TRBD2,CASSLLAGAYEQYF,TGTGCCAGCAGCTTACTAGCGGGGGCCTACGAGCAGTACTTC
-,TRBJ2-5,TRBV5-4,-,CASSLVLKETQYF,TGTGCCAGCAGCTTGGTCCTGAAAGAGACCCAGTACTTC
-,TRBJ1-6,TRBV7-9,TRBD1,CASSSGQGSPLHF,TGTGCCAGCAGCTCCGGACAGGGGTCACCCCTCCACTTT
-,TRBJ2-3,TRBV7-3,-,CASSLQGTDTQYF,TGTGCCAGCAGCTTACAGGGCACAGATACGCAGTATTTT
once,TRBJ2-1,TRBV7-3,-,CASSPDVTYNEQFF,TGTGCCAGCAGCCCCGACGTAACCTACAATGAGCAGTTCTTC
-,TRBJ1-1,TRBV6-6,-,CASSYSTATNTEAFF,TGTGCCAGCAGTTATTCGACGGCGACGAACACTGAAGCTTTCTTT
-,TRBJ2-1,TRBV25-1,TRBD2,CASSRGGLNNEQFF,TGTGCCAGCAGCCGGGGGGGGCTGAACAATGAGCAGTTCTTC
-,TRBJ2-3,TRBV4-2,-,CASSHTVPDTQYF,TGTGCCAGCAGCCACACGGTCCCAGATACGCAGTATTTT
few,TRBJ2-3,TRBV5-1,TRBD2,CATTVSGALTNTQYF,TGCGCCACCACGGTTAGCGGGGCCCTAACTAATACGCAGTATTTT
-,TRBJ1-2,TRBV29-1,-,CSVERQDNGYTF,TGCAGCGTTGAGCGACAGGATAATGGCTACACCTTC
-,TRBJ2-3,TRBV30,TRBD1,CAWSSTGPDTQYF,TGTGCCTGGAGTTCGACAGGGCCAGATACGCAGTATTTT
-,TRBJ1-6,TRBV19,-,CASSFDRTYSPLHF,TGTGCCAGTAGTTTCGACAGGACCTATTCACCCCTCCACTTT
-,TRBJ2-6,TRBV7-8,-,CASSLVGQSSGANVLTF,TGTGCCAGCAGCTTAGTGGGCCAGAGCTCTGGGGCCAACGTCCTGACTTTC
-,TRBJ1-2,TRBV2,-,CASSRGPYGYTF,TGTGCCAGCAGCCGGGGGCCCTATGGCTACACCTTC
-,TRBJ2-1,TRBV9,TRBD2,CASSVAGAGGDEQFF,TGTGCCAGCAGCGTAGCTGGGGCGGGGGGCGATGAGCAGTTCTTC
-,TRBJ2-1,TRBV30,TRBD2,CAWSVLSSGGQSYNEQFF,TGTGCCTGGAGTGTATTGTCTAGCGGGGGGCAAAGCTACAATGAGCAGTTCTTC
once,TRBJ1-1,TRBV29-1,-,CSVRSGHLNTEAFF,TGCAGCGTAAGGTCGGGACACTTGAACACTGAAGCTTTCTTT
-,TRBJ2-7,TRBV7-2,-,CASSQTRQGGEQYF,TGTGCCAGCAGCCAAACCCGGCAGGGTGGCGAGCAGTACTTC